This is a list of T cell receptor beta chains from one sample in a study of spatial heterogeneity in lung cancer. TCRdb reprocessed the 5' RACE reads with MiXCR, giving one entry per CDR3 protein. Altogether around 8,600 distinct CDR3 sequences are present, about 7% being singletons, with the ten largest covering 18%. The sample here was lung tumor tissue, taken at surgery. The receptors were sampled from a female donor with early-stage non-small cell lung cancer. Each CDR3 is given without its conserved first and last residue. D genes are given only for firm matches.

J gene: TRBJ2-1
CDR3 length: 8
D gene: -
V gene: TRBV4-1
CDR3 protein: ASMGNEQF

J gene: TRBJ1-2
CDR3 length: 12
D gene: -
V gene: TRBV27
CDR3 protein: ASSEGVAVYGYT

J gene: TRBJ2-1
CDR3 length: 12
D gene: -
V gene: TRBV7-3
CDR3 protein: ASSFSGGRDEQF

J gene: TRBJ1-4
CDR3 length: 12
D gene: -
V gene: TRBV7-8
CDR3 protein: ASSLEGHGEKLF

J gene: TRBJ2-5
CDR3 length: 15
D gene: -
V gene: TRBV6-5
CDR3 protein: ASSYRRQAGLGETQY

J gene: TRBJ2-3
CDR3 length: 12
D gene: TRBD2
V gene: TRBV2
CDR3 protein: ASRGPGGADTQY

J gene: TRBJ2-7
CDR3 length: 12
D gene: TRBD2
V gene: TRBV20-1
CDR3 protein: SARDGRAPYEQY

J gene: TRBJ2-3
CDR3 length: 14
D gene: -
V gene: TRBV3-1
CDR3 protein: ASSQSPGPGADTQY

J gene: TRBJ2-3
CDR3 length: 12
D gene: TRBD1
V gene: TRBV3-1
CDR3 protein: ASSHYDGTGSQY

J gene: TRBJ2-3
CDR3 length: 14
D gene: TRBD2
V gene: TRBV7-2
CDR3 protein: ASRTVAGGGTDTQY

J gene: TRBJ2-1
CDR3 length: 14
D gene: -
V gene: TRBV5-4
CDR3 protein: ASSLFGSSSYNEQF

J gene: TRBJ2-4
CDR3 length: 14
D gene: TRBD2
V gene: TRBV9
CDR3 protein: ASSTGTSGSWSIQY

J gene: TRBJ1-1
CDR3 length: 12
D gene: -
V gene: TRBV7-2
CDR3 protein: ASSLGHRNTEAF

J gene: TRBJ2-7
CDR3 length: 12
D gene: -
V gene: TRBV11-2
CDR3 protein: ASSPGSVNSEQY

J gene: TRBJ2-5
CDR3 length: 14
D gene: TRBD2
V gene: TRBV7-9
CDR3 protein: ASSLGDYVNQETQY

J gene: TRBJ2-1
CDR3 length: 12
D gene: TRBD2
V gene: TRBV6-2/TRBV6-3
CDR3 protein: ASRASGSYNEQF

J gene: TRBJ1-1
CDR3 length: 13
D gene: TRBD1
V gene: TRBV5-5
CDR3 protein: ASHPGGARGTEAF

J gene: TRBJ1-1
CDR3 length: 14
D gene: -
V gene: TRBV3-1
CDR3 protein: ASSQGFRVRNTEAF

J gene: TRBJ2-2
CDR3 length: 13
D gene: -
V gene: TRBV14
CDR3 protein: ASSTGSWVTGELF

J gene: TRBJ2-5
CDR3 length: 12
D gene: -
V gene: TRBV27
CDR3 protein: ASSSVEDQETQY

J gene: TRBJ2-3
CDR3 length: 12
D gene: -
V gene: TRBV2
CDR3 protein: ASQRGPGADTQY

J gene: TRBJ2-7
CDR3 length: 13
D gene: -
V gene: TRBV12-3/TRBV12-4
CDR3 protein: ASSRRGTLSYEQY

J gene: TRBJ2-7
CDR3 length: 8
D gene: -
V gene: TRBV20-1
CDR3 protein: WAAPYEQY

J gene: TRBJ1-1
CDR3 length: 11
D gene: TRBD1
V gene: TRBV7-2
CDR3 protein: ASRGGDSTEAF

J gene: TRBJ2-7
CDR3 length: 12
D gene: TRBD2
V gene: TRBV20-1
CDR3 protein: SAHTSGRAYEQY

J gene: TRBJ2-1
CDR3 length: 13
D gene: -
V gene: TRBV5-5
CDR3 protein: ASSPTVGGYNEQF

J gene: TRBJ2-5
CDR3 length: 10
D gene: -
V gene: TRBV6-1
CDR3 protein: ASSGQGETQY

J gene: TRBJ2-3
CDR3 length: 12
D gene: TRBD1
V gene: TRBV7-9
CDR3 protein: ASSSGQQLDTQY

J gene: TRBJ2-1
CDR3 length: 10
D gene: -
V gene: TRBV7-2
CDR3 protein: ASSSYGGLEF

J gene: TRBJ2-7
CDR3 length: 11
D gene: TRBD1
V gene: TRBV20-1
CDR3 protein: SAPGQGASEQY

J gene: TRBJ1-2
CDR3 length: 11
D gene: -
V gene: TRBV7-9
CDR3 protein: ASSFDIPYGYT

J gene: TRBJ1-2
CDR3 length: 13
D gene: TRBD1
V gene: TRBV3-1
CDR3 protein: ASSQDGTAYGGYT

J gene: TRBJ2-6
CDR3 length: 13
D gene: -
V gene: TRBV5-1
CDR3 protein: ASSSDKAGANVLT

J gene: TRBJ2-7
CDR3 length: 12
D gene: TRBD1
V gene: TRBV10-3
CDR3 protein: AISTGTGMNEQY

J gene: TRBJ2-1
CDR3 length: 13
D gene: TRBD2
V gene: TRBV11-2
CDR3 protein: ASSLTSGPMNEQF

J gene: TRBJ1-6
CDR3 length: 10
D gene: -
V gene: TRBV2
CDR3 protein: ASTGNNSPLH

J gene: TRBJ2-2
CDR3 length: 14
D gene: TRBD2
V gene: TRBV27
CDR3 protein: ASSFLASGNTGELF

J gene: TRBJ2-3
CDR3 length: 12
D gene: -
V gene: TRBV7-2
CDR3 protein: ASSLAGGADTQY

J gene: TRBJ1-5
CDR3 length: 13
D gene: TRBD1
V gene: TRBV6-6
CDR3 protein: ASSYSTGGSQPQH

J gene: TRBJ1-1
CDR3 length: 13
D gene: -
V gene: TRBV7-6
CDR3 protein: ASSARQTLNTEAF

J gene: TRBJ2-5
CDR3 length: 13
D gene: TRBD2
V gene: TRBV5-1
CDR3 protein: ASSPAGADQETQY

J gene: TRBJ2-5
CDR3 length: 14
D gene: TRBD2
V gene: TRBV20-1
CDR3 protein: SATGASGRAQETQY

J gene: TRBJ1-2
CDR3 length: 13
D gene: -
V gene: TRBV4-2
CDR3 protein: ASSYGGRANYGYT

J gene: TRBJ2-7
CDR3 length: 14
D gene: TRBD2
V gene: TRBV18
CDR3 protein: ASSPRPIAGGDEQY

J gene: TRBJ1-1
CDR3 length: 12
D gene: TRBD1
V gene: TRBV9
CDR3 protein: ASSPGQKRTEAF

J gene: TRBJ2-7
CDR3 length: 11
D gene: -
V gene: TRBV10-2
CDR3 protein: ASSARVAYEQY

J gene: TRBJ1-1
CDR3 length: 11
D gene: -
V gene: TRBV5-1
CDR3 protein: ASSRGGLTEAF

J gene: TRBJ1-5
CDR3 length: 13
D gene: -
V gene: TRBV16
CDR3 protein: ASSQFADTLGPQH

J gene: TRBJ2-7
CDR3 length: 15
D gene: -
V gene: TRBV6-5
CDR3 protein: ASSSFPPKASNYEQY

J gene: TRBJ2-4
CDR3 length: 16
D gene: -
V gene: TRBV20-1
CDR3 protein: SARVRYRETLAKNIQY

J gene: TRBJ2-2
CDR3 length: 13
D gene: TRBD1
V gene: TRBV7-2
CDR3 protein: ASSSGQGYTGELF

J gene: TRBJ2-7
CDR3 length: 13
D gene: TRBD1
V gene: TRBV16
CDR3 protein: ASSLRLEDRGGQY

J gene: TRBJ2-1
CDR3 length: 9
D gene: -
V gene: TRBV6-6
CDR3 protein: ASTLDNEQF

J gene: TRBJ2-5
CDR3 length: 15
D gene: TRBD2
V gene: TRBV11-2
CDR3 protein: ASSLERAGGPQETQY

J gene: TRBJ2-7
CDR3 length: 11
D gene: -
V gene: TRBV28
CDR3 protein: ASFAVPSYEQY